This TCR beta chain was obtained from a study of cytomegalovirus exposure and HLA in healthy donors. Across the study: Most genotyped donors, over 70% of 300 to 400, had Caucasian-associated genetic ancestry.

Primers for the PCR totalled 60 Vbeta and 13 Jbeta. Under the authors' procedure: In a later analysis, 10 million to 11 million of tens of millions of unique beta chains occurred in at least two donors. Libraries were prepared by immunoSEQ multiplex PCR; TCRdb keeps only in-frame clonotypes and omits some of them. From that table come the V and J calls and clone size; the DNA was used to work out D and trimming. The repertoire has over 100,000 clones, approximately 70% of them found once; the top ten carry roughly 0.9%. A word on this clone: The antigen is not known.

Study-level results: At a 0.05 false discovery rate, a later analysis found about 17,000 TCR beta sequences to be associated with HLA alleles.

Trimming shortened V by 2 bases and J by 4 bases, and 12 bases separated the two germline ends. This CDR3 contains 15 residues. Germline V lookup: CDR1 KGHSH, CDR2 LQKENI. Sequencing input: PBMCs. This sequence joins TRBV18 and TRBJ1-3; D possibly corresponds to TRBD1 (5 bases). The receptor was isolated from a woman aged 30 to 39 in good health and CMV-seronegative. CDR3 residues: CASSPAGVVGNTIYF. CDR3 bases: TGTGCCAGCTCACCAGCGGGGGTGGTCGGAAACACCATATATTTT.